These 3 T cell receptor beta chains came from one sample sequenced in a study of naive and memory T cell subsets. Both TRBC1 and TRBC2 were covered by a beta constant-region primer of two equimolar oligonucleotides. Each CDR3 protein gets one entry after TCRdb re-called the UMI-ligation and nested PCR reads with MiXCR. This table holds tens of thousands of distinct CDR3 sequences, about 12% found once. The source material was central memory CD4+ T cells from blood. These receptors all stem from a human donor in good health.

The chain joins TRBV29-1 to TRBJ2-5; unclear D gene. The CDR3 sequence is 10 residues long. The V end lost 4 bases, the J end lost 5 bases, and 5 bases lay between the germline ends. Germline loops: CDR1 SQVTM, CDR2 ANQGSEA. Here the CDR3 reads CSVVLETQYF. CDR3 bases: TGCAGCGTTGTGTTGGAGACCCAGTACTTC.

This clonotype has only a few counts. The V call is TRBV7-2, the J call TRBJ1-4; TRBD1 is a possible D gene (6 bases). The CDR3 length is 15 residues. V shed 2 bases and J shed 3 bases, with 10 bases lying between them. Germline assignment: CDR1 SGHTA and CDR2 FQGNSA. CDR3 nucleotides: TGTGCCAGCAGCTTACAGGGGTTTGCTAATGAAAAACTGTTTTTT. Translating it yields CASSLQGFANEKLFF.

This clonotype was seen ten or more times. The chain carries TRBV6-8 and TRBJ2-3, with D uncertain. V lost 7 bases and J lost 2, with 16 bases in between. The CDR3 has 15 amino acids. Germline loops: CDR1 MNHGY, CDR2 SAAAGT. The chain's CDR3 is CASTHKWPFTDTQYF. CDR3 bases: TGTGCCAGCACCCACAAATGGCCGTTCACAGATACGCAGTATTTT.